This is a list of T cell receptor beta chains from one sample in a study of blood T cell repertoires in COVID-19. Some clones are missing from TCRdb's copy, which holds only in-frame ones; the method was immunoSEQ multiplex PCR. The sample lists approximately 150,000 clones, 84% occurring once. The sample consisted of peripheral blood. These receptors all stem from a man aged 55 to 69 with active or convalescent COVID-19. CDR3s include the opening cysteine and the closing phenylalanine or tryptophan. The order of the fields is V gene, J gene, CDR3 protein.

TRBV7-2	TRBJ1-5	CASSRDNQPQHF
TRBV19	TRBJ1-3	CASRQTGTGNTIYF
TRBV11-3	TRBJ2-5	CASSGQGGQETQYF
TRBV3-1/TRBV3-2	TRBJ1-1	CASSYGSQMNTEAFF
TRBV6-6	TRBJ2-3	CASSQKRTSGNSWTQYF
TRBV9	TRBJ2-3	CASSLGKTSTDTQYF
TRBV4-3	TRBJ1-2	CASSQEVGPGGFYGYTF
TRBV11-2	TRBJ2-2	CASSFANTGELFF
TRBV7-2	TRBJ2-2	CASSKTSSGGELFF
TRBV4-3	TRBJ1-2	CASSQLAGASFAYGYTF
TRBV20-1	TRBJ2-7	CSASGVSGSYEQYF
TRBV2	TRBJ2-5	CATALGRGPETQYF
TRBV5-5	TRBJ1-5	CASSLNYGNQPQHF